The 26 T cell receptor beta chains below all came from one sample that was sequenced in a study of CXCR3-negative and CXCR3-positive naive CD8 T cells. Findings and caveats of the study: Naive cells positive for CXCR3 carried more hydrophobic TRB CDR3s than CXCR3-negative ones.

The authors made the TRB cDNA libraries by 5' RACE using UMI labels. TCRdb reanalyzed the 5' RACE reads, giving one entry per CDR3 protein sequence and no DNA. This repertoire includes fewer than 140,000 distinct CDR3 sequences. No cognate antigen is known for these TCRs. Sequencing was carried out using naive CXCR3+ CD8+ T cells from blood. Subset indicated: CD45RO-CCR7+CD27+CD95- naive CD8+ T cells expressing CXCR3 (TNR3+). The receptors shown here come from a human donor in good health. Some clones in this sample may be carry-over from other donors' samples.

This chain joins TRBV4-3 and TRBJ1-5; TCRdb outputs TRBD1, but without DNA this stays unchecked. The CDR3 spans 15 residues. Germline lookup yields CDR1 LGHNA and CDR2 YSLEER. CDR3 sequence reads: CASSRTRWADQPQHF.

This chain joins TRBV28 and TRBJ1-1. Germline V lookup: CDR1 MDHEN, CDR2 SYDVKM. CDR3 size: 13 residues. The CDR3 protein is CASSLTRTYPAFF.

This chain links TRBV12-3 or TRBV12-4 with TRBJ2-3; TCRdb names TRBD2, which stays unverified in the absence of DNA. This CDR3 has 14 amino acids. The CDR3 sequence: CASSLLAGLDTQYF.

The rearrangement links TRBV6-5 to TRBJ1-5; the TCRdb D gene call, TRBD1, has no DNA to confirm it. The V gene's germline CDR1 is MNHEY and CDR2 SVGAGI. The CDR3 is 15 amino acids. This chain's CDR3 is CASSTDGNSNQPQHF.

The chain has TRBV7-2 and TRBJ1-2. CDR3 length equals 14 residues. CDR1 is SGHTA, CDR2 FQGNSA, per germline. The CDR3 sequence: CASSLARTDYGYTF.

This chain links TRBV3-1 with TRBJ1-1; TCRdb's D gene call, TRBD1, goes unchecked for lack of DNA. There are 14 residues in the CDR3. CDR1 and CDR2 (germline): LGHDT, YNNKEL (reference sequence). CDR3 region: CASSQSRGKTEAFF.

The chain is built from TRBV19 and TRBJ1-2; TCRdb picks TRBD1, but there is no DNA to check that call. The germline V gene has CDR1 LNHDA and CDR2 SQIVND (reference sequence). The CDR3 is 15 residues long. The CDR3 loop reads CASSPGTGPGDGYTF.

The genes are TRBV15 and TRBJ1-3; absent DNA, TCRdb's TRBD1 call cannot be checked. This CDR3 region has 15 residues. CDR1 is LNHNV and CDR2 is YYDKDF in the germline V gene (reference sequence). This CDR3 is CATSRDRGEGNTIYF.

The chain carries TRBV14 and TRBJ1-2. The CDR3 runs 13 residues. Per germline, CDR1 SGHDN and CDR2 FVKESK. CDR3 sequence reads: CASTATVGYGYTF.

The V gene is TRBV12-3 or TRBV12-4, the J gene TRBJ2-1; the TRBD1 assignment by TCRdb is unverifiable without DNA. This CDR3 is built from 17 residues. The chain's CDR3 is CASSLPPWGDSYNEQFF.

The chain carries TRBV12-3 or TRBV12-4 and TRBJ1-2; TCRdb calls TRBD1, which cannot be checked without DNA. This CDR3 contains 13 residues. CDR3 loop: CASSDRGHYGYTF.

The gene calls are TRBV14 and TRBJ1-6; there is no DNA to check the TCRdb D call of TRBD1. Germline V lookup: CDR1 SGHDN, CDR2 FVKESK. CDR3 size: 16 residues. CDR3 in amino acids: CASSLTTGFYNSPLHF.

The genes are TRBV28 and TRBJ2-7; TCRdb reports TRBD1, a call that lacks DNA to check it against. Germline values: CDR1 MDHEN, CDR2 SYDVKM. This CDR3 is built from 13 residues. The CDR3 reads CASSWGREYEQYF.

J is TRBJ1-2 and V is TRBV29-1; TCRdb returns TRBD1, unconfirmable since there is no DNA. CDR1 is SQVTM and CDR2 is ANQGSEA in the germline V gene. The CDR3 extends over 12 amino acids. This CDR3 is CSVLTGDYGYTF. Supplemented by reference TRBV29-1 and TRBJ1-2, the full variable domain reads SAVISQKPSRDICQRGTSLTIQCQVDSQVTMMFWYRQQPGQSLTLIATANQGSEATYESGFVIDKFPISRPNLTFSTLTVSNMSPEDSSIYLCSVLTGDYGYTFGSGTRLTVV.

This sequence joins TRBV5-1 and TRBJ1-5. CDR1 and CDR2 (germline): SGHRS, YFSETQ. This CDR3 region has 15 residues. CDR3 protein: CASSWDGVGGQPQHF.

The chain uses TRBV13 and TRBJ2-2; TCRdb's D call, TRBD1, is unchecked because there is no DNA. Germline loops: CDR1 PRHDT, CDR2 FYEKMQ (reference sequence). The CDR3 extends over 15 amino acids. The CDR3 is CASSDARGFTGELFF.

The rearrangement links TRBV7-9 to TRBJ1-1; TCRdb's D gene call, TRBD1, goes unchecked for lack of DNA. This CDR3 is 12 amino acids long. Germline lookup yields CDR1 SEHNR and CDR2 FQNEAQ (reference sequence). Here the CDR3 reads CASSPGDTEAFF.

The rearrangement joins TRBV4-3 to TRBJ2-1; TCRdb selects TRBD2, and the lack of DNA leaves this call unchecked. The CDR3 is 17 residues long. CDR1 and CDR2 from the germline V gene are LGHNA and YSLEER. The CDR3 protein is CASSQVFESQPATMEFF.

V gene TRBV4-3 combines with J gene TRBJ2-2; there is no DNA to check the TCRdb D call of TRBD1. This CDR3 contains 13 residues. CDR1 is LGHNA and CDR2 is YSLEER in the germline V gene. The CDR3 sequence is CASSQEGVGELFF.

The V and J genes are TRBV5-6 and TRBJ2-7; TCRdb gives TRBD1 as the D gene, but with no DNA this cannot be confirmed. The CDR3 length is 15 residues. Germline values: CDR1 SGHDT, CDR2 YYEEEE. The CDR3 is CASSFGPPSSYEQYF.

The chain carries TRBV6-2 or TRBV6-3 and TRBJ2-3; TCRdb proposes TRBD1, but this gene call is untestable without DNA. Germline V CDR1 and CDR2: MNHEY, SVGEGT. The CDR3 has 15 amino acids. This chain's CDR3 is CASSFLQGYGDTQYF.

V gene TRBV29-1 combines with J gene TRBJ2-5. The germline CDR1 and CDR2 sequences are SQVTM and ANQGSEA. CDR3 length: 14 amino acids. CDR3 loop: CSVNWAGTQETQYF.

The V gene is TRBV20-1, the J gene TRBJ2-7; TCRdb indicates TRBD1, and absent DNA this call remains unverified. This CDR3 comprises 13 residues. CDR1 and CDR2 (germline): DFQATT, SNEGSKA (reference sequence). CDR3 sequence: CSARDRLSYEQYF.

CDR3 protein: CASSPPLQGTYEQYF. J is TRBJ2-7 and V is TRBV7-9; TCRdb calls TRBD1, which cannot be checked without DNA. Germline CDR1 reads SEHNR; CDR2 reads FQNEAQ (reference sequence). This CDR3 has 15 residues.

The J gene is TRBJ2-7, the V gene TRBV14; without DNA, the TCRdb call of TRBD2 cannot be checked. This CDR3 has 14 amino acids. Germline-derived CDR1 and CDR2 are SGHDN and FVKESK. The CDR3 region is CASSQDPGRHEQYF.

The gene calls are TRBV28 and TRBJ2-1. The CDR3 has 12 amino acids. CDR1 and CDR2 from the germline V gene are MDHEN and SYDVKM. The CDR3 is CASSFVGNEQFF.